This note documents a single T cell receptor beta chain sequence. Germline assignment: CDR1 MNHEY and CDR2 SMNVEV (reference sequence). The J segment lost 3 bases and the V segment lost 8 bases, leaving 7 bases of the junction unmatched. The CDR3 runs to 13 residues. The data derive from a study of blood T cell repertoires in COVID-19. Study-level background: Acute and convalescent COVID-19 specimens originated in the United States, Italy and Spain.

The data were produced by immunoSEQ multiplex PCR, yet TCRdb's version contains in-frame clones alone and is incomplete. The sample shows some 140,000 clones, roughly 71% of them seen only once. Sequenced material: peripheral blood. The sequence derives from an elderly man with acute or convalescent COVID-19. The chain joins TRBV27 to TRBJ2-7; 7 bases align to TRBD1. The CDR3 sequence is CASGTAIYYEQYF. The CDR3 coding sequence is TGTGCCAGCGGGACAGCTATTTACTACGAGCAGTACTTC.